Reported below is one TCR beta chain. No antigen is known for it. One base away there is no much larger clone; base qualities are not given. Using the deep immunoSEQ assay, multiplex PCR amplified TCR CDR3 regions from genomic DNA. Genomic DNA extracted from each cell subset was distributed evenly over all wells of several immunoSEQ 96-well plates, and each plate served as one replicate. Each replicate PCR for sorted subsets received about 180 ng genomic DNA, equal to around 32,000 T cell genomes. The purified libraries were quantified using a Qubit 3.0 fluorometer, sized with a Bioanalyzer 2100, and then quantified again using the KAPA Library Quantification kit. Each immunoSEQ 96-well plate was sequenced on its own single-read 150-cycle Illumina NextSeq 550 flow cell. The original pipeline was this. Because the immunoSEQ output held only junctional sequences and lacked quality scores, the filtering could not match the filtering applied to full-length reads. Sequences were annotated with PyIR, a Python wrapper for IgBLAST v1.9, using IMGT germline references to assign V/J genes and CDR3. Reads with weak V/J assignments (E-value above 1e-6), missing CDR3, stop codons, out-of-frame junctions, or ambiguous translated residues were removed. A V3J clonotype was defined by an identical inferred V gene, J gene, and CDR3 amino acid sequence. To compute the percentage overlap between repertoires, the number of shared unique clonotypes was divided by the size of the smaller repertoire. Richness of each repertoire was evaluated using RTK rarefaction, the Chao1 estimator, and Recon v2.1 estimates of unobserved clonotypes. Generation probabilities were computed with OLGA for all TCRbeta clonotypes obtained by the gDNA method from several donors. The table was pulled from immuneACCESS by TCRdb, which kept in-frame rearrangements only. Such tables lose some clones; where checked, under half of the loss comes from unresolved V genes, and the rest has no known cause. The V and J calls and the clone size are those of that table, but D and trimming were determined from the DNA. The sample includes some 2,100,000 clones, with nearly 97% observed a single time. The biggest ten clones account for less than 0.15% of the sample.

After removal of 6 bases from V and 7 bases from J, the junction retains 14 bases not matched to a gene. The CDR3 contains 15 residues, cysteine and phenylalanine counted. The read is trimmed to its CDR3 DNA, 45 bases read in frame from base 1. Reading the germline V gene gives CDR1 SNHLY and CDR2 FYNNEI. Healthy HIV-negative adults with no recently reported acute infections or vaccinations were included as donors. Every donor was a Caucasian adult residing in Nashville, Tennessee, USA. CD4+ T cells were enriched through magnetic negative selection, after which naive cells were positively selected on CD45RA and the remaining negative fraction served as the memory subset. After blood collection by leukapheresis, PBMCs were isolated using Ficoll-Histopaque density gradient centrifugation and then cryopreserved in the vapor phase of liquid nitrogen. Analytical flow cytometry was used to check the purity and quantity of each magnetically sorted T cell population. Each sorted fraction had its genomic DNA isolated and then quantified by UV absorbance on a Nanodrop 2000c.

The source of the sample is a study of shared clonotypes between healthy human individuals (TCRdb year 2020). Context from the whole study: A couple of women and a few men aged 18 to 49 years were included in the cohort. For each donor, three plates each were used for CD4 naive and CD4 memory, two plates were used for CD8 naive, and one plate was used for CD8 memory. The study deeply sequenced blood TCR repertoires of 5 or 6 healthy adults to estimate repertoire size and the extent of clonotype sharing between individuals. Different laboratories and diverse techniques were used to prepare libraries and sequence TCR repertoires, to increase sequencing depth and limit assay-specific biases. Per donor, leukapheresis produced somewhere between about 0.94 and 9.5 billion PBMCs. The paper's findings and limits, for the study overall: Pairwise subsampling led to the expectation that sequencing depth would affect the degree of clonotype sharing among donors. About 4.5% of naive CD4, around 3.5% of naive CD8, approximately 2.2% of memory CD4, and less than 0.45% of memory CD8 clonotypes were shared across several donors. Higher generation probabilities were observed for clonotypes shared by all four sorted-subset donors than for non-shared clonotypes. Only blood was sampled, and tissue TCR repertoires likely differ from those in blood. Naive subsets generally had larger estimated clonotype richness than memory subsets. Incomplete sequencing was indicated by rarefaction of sorted-subset datasets, despite the large sequencing depth. Because the study included only a small number of donors, the genetic and exposure-history diversity represented was limited.

Recombination linked TRBV2 to TRBJ2-5, with 7 bases aligning to TRBD2. The receptor comes from a man younger than 35 in good health. Sequenced material: naive CD4+ T cells sorted from blood. Sample cell subset or site, as interpreted from the label and publication: CD45RA+ positively selected. The CDR3 protein is CASRGTGGGLVTQYF. Here is the DNA: TGTGCCAGCAGAGGGACGGGAGGCGGCCTCGTGACCCAGTACTTC.